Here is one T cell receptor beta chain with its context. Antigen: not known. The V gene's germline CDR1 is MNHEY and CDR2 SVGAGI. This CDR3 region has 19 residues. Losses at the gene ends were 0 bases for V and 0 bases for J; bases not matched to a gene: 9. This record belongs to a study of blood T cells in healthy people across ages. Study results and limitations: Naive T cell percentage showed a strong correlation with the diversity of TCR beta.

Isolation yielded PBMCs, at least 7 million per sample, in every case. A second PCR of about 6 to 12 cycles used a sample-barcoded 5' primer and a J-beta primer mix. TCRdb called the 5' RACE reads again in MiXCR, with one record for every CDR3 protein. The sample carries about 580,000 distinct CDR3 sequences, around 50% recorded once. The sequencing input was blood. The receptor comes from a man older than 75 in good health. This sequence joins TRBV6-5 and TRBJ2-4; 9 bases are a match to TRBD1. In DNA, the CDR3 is TGTGCCAGCAGTTACTCTGACAGGGGGGGAAGTCTAGCCAAAAACATTCAGTACTTC. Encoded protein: CASSYSDRGGSLAKNIQYF.